The subject of this entry is one T cell receptor beta chain. The target antigen is unknown. CDR1 MDHEN and CDR2 SYDVKM come from the germline V gene. V trimming: 7 bases; J trimming: 3 bases; junction bases outside the gene matches: 9. CDR3 length: 16 residues. Primers used in a second PCR of roughly 6 to 11 cycles were a sample-barcoded 5' primer and a J-beta primer mix. From the 5' RACE reads, TCRdb called clonotypes with MiXCR, one entry per CDR3 protein. The sample comprises some 1.7 million distinct CDR3 sequences, 28% of which are singletons, and 7.7% rests with the top ten. The record originates from a study of blood T cells in healthy people across ages. Caucasian individuals from Russia who were healthy and aged 6 to 90 acted as donors. The study's findings and limits: Expanded clonotype changes were possibly confounded by unknown donor CMV status. A roughly linear fall in TCR beta diversity per million T cells was seen with increasing age.

The specimen sequenced was blood. The clonotype comes from a young woman in good health. This chain links TRBV28 with TRBJ2-7, with 13 bases fitting TRBD2. The CDR3 here is CASTPRGLAGSYEQYF. The CDR3 DNA sequence: TGTGCCAGCACCCCAAGGGGACTAGCGGGGAGCTACGAGCAGTACTTC.